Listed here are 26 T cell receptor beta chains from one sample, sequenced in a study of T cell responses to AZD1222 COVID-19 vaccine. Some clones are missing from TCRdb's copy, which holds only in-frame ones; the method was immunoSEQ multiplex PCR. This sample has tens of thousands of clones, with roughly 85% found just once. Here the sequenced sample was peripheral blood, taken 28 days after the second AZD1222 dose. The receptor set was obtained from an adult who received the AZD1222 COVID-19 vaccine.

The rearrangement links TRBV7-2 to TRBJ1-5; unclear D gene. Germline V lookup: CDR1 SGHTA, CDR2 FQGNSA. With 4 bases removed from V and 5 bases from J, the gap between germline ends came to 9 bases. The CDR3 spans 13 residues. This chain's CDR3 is CASSSDPDQPQHF. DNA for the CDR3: TGTGCCAGCAGCTCGGATCCGGATCAGCCCCAGCATTTT.

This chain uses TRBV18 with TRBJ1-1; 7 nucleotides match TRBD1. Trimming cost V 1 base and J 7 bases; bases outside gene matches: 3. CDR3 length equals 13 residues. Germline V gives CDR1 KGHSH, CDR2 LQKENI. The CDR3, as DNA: TGTGCCAGCTCACCACAACAGGGGATTGAAGCTTTCTTT. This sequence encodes CASSPQQGIEAFF.

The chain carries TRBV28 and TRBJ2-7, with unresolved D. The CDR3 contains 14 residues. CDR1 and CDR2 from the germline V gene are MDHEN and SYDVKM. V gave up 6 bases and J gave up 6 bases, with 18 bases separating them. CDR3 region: CASREAGRGPEQYF. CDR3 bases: TGTGCCAGCAGGGAAGCCGGACGAGGCCCCGAGCAGTACTTC.

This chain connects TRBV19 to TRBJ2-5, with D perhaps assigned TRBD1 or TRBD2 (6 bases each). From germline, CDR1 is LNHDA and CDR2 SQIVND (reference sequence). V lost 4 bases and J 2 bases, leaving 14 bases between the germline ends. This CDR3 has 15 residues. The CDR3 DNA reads TGTGCCAGTAGTAAACCTCAGGGGACTCAAGAGACCCAGTACTTC. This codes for CASSKPQGTQETQYF.

The CDR3 spells CAWSRESSYNSPLHF. The CDR3 DNA reads as TGTGCCTGGAGTCGAGAGAGCTCCTATAATTCACCCCTCCACTTT. The V gene is TRBV30, the J gene TRBJ1-6, with D unresolved. Trimming took 2 bases from V and 0 from J, leaving 8 bases between them. CDR3 length: 15 residues. Per the germline V gene, CDR1 is GTSNPN and CDR2 is SVGIG (reference sequence).

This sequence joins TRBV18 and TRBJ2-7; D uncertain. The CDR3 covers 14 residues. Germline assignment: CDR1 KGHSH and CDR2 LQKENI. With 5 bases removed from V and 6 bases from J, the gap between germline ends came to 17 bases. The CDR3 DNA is TGTGCCAGCTCAGGAACCATTGGGGTGCCCGAGCAGTACTTC. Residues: CASSGTIGVPEQYF.

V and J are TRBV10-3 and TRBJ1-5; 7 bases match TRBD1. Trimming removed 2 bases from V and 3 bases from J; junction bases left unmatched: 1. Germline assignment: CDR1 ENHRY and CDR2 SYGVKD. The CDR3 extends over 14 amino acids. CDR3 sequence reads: CAISEGQVNQPQHF. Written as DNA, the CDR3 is TGTGCCATCAGTGAGGGACAGGTCAATCAGCCCCAGCATTTT.

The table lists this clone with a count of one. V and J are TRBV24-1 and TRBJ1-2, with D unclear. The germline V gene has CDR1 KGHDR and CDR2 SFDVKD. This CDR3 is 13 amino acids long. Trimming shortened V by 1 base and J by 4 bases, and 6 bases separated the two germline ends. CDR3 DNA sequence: TGTGCCACCAGTGATTTAGGGTTCTATGGCTACACCTTC. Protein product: CATSDLGFYGYTF.

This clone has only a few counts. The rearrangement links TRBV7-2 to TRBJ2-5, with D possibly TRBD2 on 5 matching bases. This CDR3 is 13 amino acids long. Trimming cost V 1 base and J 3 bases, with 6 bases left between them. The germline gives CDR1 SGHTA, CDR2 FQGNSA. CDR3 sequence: CASSLGGKETQYF. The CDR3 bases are TGTGCCAGCAGCTTAGGAGGGAAAGAGACCCAGTACTTC.

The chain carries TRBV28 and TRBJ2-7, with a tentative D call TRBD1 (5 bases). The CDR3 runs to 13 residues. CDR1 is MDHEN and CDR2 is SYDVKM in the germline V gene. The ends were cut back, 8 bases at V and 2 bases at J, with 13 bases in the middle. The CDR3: CASARAPAYEQYF. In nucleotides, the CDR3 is TGTGCCAGCGCCAGGGCACCCGCCTACGAGCAGTACTTC.

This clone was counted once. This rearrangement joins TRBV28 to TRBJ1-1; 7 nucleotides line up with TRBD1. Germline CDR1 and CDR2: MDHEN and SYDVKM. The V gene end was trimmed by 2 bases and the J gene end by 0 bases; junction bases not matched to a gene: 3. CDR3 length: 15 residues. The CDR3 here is CASSLRDRMNTEAFF. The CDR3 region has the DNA TGTGCCAGCAGTTTAAGGGACAGAATGAACACTGAAGCTTTCTTT.

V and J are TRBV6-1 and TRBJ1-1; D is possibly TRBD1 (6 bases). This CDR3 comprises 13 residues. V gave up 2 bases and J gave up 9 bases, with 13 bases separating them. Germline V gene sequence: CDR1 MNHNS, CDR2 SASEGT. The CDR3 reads CASSERGGLKAFF. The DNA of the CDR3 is TGTGCCAGCAGTGAACGGGGGGGCCTAAAAGCTTTCTTT.

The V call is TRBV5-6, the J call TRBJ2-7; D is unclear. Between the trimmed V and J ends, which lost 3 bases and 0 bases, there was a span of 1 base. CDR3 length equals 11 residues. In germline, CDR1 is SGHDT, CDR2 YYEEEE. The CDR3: CASSSSYEQYF. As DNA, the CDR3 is TGTGCCAGCAGCTCCTCCTACGAGCAGTACTTC.

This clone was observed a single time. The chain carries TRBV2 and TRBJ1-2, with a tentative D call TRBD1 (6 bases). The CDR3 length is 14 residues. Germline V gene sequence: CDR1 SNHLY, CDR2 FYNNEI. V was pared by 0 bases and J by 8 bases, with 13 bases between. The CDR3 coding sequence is TGTGCCAGCAGTGAAGCAGGGGGTCCTGGAGGCTACACCTTC. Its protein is CASSEAGGPGGYTF.

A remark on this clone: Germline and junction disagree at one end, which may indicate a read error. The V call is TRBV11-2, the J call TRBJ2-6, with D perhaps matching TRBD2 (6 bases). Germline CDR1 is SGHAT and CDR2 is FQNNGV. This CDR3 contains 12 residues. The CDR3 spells CASNNLNGRRAF. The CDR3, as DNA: TGTGCCAGCAACAATTTAAACGGGAGAAGGGCTTTC.

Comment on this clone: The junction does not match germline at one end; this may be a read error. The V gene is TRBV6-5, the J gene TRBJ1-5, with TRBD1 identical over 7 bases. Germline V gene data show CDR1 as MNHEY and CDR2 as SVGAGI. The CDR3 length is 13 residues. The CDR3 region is CASRGQANLPQHF. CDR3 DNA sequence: TGTGCCAGCAGAGGACAGGCCAATCTGCCCCAGCATTTT.

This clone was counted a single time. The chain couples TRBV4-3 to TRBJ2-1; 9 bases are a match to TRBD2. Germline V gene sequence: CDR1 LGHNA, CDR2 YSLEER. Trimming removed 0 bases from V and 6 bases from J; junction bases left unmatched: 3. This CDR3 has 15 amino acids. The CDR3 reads CASSQEREGPNEQFF. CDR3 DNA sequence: TGCGCCAGCAGCCAAGAGCGGGAGGGCCCCAATGAGCAGTTCTTC.

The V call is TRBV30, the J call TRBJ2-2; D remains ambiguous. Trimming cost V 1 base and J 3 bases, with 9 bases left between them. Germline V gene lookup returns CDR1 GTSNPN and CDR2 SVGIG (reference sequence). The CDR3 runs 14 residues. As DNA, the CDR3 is TGTGCCTGGAGTGAGAACAGTTACACCGGGGAGCTGTTTTTT. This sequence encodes CAWSENSYTGELFF. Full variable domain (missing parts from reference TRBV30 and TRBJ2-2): SQTIHQWPATLVQPVGSPLSLECTVEGTSNPNLYWYRQAAGRGLQLLFYSVGIGQISSEVPQNLSASRPQDRQFILSSKKLLLSDSGFYLCAWSENSYTGELFFGEGSRLTVL.

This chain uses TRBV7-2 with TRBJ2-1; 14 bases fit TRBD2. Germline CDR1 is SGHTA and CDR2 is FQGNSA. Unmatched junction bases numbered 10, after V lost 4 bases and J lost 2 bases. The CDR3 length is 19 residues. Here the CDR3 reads CASSSPGLAGVGPYNEQFF. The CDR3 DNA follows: TGTGCCAGCAGCTCCCCGGGACTAGCGGGGGTGGGCCCCTACAATGAGCAGTTCTTC.

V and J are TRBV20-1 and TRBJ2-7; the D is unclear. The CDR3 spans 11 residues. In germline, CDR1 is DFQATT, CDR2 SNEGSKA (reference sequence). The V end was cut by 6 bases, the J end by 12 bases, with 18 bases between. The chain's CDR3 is CSAQSPQSRYF. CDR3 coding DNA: TGCAGTGCCCAGAGCCCACAGTCTCGGTACTTC.

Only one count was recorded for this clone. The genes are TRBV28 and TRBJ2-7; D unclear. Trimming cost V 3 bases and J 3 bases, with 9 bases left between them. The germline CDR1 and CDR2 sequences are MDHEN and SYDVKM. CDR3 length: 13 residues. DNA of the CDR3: TGTGCCAGCAGTTTGAGCAGATTCTACGAGCAGTACTTC. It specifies CASSLSRFYEQYF.

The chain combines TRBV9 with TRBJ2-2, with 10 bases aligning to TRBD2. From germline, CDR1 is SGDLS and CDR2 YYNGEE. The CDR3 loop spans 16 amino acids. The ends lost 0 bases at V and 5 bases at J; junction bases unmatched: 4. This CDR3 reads CASSVASGGGTGELFF. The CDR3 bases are TGTGCCAGCAGCGTAGCTAGCGGGGGTGGTACCGGGGAGCTGTTTTTT.

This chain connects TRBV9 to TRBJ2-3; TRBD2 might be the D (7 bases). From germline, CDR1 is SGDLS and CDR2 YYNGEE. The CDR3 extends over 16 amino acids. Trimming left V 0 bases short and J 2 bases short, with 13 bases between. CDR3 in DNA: TGTGCCAGCAGCGTAGTTCCGGGGGGCCCCACAGATACGCAGTATTTT. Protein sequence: CASSVVPGGPTDTQYF.

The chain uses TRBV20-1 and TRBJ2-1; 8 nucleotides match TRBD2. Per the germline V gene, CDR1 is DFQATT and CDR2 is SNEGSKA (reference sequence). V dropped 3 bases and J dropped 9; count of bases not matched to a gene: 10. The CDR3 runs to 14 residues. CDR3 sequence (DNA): TGCAGTGCTAGTCCGGGAGGGCCGAGGGGTGAGCAGTTCTTC. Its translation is CSASPGGPRGEQFF.

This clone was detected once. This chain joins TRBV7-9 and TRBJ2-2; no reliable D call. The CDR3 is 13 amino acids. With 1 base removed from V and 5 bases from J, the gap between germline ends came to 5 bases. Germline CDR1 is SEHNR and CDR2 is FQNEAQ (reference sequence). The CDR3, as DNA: TGTGCCAGCAGCTTAGGGGAAACCGGGGAGCTGTTTTTT. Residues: CASSLGETGELFF.

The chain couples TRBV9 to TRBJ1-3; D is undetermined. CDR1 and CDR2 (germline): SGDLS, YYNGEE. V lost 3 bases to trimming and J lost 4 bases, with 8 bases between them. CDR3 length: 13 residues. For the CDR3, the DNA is TGTGCCAGCAGCGCGGCGGCGGGAAACACCATATATTTT. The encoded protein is CASSAAAGNTIYF.